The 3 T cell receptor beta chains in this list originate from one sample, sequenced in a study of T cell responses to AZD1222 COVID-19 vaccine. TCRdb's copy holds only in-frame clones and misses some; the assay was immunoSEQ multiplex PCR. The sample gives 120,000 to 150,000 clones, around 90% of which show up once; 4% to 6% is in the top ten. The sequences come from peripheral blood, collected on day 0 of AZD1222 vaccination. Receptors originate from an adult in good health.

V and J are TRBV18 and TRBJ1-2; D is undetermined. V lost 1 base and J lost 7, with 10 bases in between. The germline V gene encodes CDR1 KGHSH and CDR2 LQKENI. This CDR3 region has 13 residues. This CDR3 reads CASSPRSAAGYTF. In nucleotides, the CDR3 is TGTGCCAGCTCACCACGCTCGGCGGCTGGCTACACCTTC.

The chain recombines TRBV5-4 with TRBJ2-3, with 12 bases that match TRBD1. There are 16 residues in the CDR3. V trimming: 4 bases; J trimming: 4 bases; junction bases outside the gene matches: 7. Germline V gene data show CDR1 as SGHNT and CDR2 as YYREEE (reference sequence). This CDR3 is CASSQKGQGAADTQYF. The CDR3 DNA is TGTGCCAGCAGCCAGAAGGGACAGGGGGCTGCAGATACGCAGTATTTT.

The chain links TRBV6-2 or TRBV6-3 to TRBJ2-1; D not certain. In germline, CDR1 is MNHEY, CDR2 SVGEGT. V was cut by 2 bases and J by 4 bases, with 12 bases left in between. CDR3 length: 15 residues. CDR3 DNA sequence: TGTGCCAGCAGTTACGCCGCACTACCTTACAATGAGCAGTTCTTC. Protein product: CASSYAALPYNEQFF.